A single sample gave rise to the 20 T cell receptor beta chains below, sequenced in a study of T cells after yellow fever vaccination. TCRdb reprocessed the 5' RACE reads via MiXCR and lists one record per CDR3 protein. Here the sample spans 320,000 or so distinct CDR3 sequences, roughly 7.5% being singletons. The source material was PBMCs, sampled roughly 45 days after the first yellow fever vaccination. The receptors here all came from a man aged 18 to 35 who received the YFV17D yellow fever vaccine.

This clonotype came up a few times. The V and J genes are TRBV20-1 and TRBJ1-3, with TRBD1 matching 7 bases. Trimming took 0 bases from V and 0 from J; bases not matched to a gene: 2. The germline V gene has CDR1 DFQATT and CDR2 SNEGSKA (reference sequence). CDR3 length equals 15 residues. This CDR3 is CSAREGTVSGNTIYF. For the CDR3, the DNA is TGCAGTGCTAGAGAAGGGACAGTCTCTGGAAACACCATATATTTT.

This clonotype was seen only a few times. The chain employs TRBV20-1 and TRBJ2-7; maybe TRBD1 (7 bases). Germline V CDR1 and CDR2: DFQATT, SNEGSKA (reference sequence). The CDR3 length is 14 residues. Trimming removed 7 bases from V and 3 bases from J, with 19 bases in between. CDR3 amino acids: CSVKTGDRVYEQYF. The CDR3 DNA reads TGCAGTGTTAAGACGGGGGACAGAGTCTACGAGCAGTACTTC.

This clonotype has only a few counts. The V and J genes are TRBV5-1 and TRBJ2-7; a possible D gene is TRBD2 (7 bases). Germline loops: CDR1 SGHRS, CDR2 YFSETQ. The CDR3 runs to 13 residues. V lost 2 bases to trimming and J lost 5 bases, with 11 bases between them. The CDR3 sequence is CASSFEGGDEQYV. DNA of the CDR3: TGCGCCAGCAGCTTTGAAGGGGGGGACGAGCAGTACGTC.

V gene TRBV25-1 combines with J gene TRBJ2-5; 9 bases match TRBD1. Germline lookup yields CDR1 MGHDK and CDR2 SYGVNS. The CDR3 is 15 residues long. Unmatched junction bases numbered 6, after V lost 3 bases and J lost 4 bases. CDR3 sequence: CASSDRDRVGETQYF. The CDR3 DNA follows: TGTGCCAGCAGTGACCGGGACAGGGTTGGAGAGACCCAGTACTTC.

The CDR3 nucleotides read TGTGCCAGCAGTTCACCCTTACAATACGAGCAGTTCTTC. Its protein is CASSSPLQYEQFF. The V gene is TRBV28, the J gene TRBJ2-1; D uncertain. This CDR3 region has 13 residues. With 4 bases removed from V and 10 bases from J, the gap between germline ends came to 14 bases. Per germline, CDR1 MDHEN and CDR2 SYDVKM.

This clonotype has only a few counts. The V gene is TRBV30, the J gene TRBJ1-6; unclear D gene. V was cut by 4 bases and J by 9 bases, with 13 bases left in between. CDR3 length: 13 residues. CDR1 and CDR2 from the germline V gene are GTSNPN and SVGIG (reference sequence). CDR3 residues: CAWTPSGSSPLHF. The CDR3 coding sequence is TGTGCCTGGACCCCTTCGGGTAGTTCACCCCTCCACTTT.

The chain links TRBV28 to TRBJ2-3; perhaps TRBD2 as D (6 bases). Trimming left V 5 bases short and J 12 bases short, with 30 bases between. The germline V gene has CDR1 MDHEN and CDR2 SYDVKM. The CDR3 covers 17 residues. Here the CDR3 DNA reads TGTGCCAGCAGTCCTCCGGCCGTGCTCTTAGGGAGGAGACCCCAGTATTTT. Protein sequence: CASSPPAVLLGRRPQYF.

This sequence joins TRBV5-1 and TRBJ1-1; D perhaps matches TRBD1 (6 bases). The V gene lost 1 base and the J gene lost 4 bases, with 8 bases spanning the gap. There are 13 residues in the CDR3. The germline gives CDR1 SGHRS, CDR2 YFSETQ. The CDR3 here is CASSLPGATEAFF. DNA for the CDR3: TGCGCCAGCAGCTTGCCAGGGGCCACTGAAGCTTTCTTT.

The chain recombines TRBV7-9 with TRBJ1-4; the D is unclear. Deletions cut 5 bases from V and 2 bases from J, with 12 bases between. The germline V gene encodes CDR1 SEHNR and CDR2 FQNEAQ (reference sequence). The CDR3 is made up of 15 amino acids. The CDR3 DNA reads as TGTGCCAGCAGCCAAAGCCGGGTTACTAATGAAAAACTGTTTTTT. This sequence encodes CASSQSRVTNEKLFF.

With regard to this clonotype: The CDR3 ends on some other residue instead of the conserved phenylalanine or tryptophan, so this is likely a read error. The V and J genes are TRBV7-8 and TRBJ2-1; D is uncertain. This CDR3 is 15 amino acids long. CDR1 is SGHVS, CDR2 FQNEAQ, per germline. The V and J ends lost 5 bases and 5 bases respectively, with 16 bases between them. CDR3: CASSAGVSGNNEQFS. The CDR3 nucleotides read TGTGCCAGCAGCGCTGGCGTATCCGGAAACAATGAGCAGTTCTCC.

The chain uses TRBV5-4 and TRBJ1-4; tentative D call: TRBD1 (6 bases). Trimming removed 2 bases at V and 8 bases at J, with 13 bases between. This CDR3 spans 14 amino acids. Germline lookup yields CDR1 SGHNT and CDR2 YYREEE (reference sequence). The CDR3 sequence: CASSFGQPGEKLFF. The CDR3 DNA follows: TGTGCCAGCAGCTTCGGACAGCCCGGGGAAAAACTGTTTTTT.

This clonotype was seen more than once but under ten times. The chain has TRBV5-4 and TRBJ2-7; D gene uncertain. Germline values: CDR1 SGHNT, CDR2 YYREEE (reference sequence). CDR3 length: 13 residues. The V end was cut by 0 bases, the J end by 4 bases, with 8 bases between. The CDR3 loop is CASSLGEPYEQYF. The CDR3 region has the DNA TGTGCCAGCAGCTTGGGAGAACCTTACGAGCAGTACTTC. Together with reference TRBV5-4 and TRBJ2-7, the CDR3 gives the full variable domain: ETGVTQSPTHLIKTRGQQVTLRCSSQSGHNTVSWYQQALGQGPQFIFQYYREEENGRGNFPPRFSGLQFPNYSSELNVNALELDDSALYLCASSLGEPYEQYFGPGTRLTVT.

The chain recombines TRBV18 with TRBJ2-2, with D perhaps assigned TRBD1 or TRBD2 (5 bases each). V was clipped by 2 bases and J by 0 bases, with 10 bases between them. CDR1 and CDR2 (germline): KGHSH, LQKENI. The CDR3 has 16 residues. The CDR3 coding sequence is TGTGCCAGCTCACCAGCTGGGACCGCGAACACCGGGGAGCTGTTTTTT. Translation: CASSPAGTANTGELFF.

The rearrangement joins TRBV6-5 to TRBJ1-6; D perhaps matches TRBD1 (5 bases). Trimming took 4 bases from V and 10 from J, leaving 14 bases between them. Per the germline V gene, CDR1 is MNHEY and CDR2 is SVGAGI. The length of the CDR3 is 14 residues. The CDR3 region has the DNA TGTGCCAGCAGTTCGTGGGACCCAATCTCACCCCTCCACTTT. Its translation is CASSSWDPISPLHF.

The rearrangement uses TRBV20-1 and TRBJ1-5; D perhaps matches TRBD1 (5 bases). The CDR3 sequence is 14 residues long. The germline V gene has CDR1 DFQATT and CDR2 SNEGSKA (reference sequence). V lost 2 bases to trimming and J lost 7 bases, with 15 bases between them. CDR3 protein: CSARITGGGQPQHF. The CDR3 nucleotides read TGCAGTGCTAGAATTACGGGGGGGGGGCAGCCCCAGCATTTT.

This clonotype has a handful of counts. The chain employs TRBV6-2 or TRBV6-3 and TRBJ2-1; tentatively, D is TRBD2 (5 bases). V lost 5 bases, J lost 8 bases, and 10 bases lay in between. This CDR3 comprises 12 residues. The germline V gene has CDR1 MNHEY and CDR2 SVGEGT. CDR3 sequence (DNA): TGTGCCAGCAGTCAACTAGTGGATGAGCAGTTCTTC. This translates into CASSQLVDEQFF.

This clonotype was counted only a few times. V and J are TRBV28 and TRBJ1-3, with D unclear. The germline V gene encodes CDR1 MDHEN and CDR2 SYDVKM. Trimming took 5 bases from V and 0 from J, leaving 11 bases between them. The CDR3 has 15 amino acids. The CDR3 DNA reads TGTGCCAGCAGTCGGGCGGCCACCTCTGGAAACACCATATATTTT. Translation: CASSRAATSGNTIYF. The full variable domain, its missing parts supplied by reference TRBV28 and TRBJ1-3, is DVKVTQSSRYLVKRTGEKVFLECVQDMDHENMFWYRQDPGLGLRLIYFSYDVKMKEKGDIPEGYSVSREKKERFSLILESASTNQTSMYLCASSRAATSGNTIYFGEGSWLTVV.

This clonotype was observed a few times. Here the CDR3 DNA reads TGCGCCAGCAGCCGAAAGGCCACGGCAGGGGGAGCGGGGGAGCTGTTTTTT. Its translation is CASSRKATAGGAGELFF. The chain employs TRBV4-3 and TRBJ2-2; the match to TRBD1 covers 7 bases. Trimming cost V 4 bases and J 8 bases; bases outside gene matches: 16. CDR3 length equals 17 residues. Germline CDR1 and CDR2: LGHNA and YSLEER.

V gene TRBV9 combines with J gene TRBJ2-1; 9 nucleotides agree with TRBD2. Trimming cost V 4 bases and J 4 bases; bases outside gene matches: 12. The CDR3 consists of 17 residues. Germline CDR1 SGDLS, CDR2 YYNGEE. Written as DNA, the CDR3 is TGTGCCAGCAGCCCCTATGCCGGGACTAGCCCTTACAATGAGCAGTTCTTC. Protein: CASSPYAGTSPYNEQFF.

This chain joins TRBV7-8 and TRBJ2-4; D perhaps matches TRBD2 (7 bases). CDR1 and CDR2 from the germline V gene are SGHVS and FQNEAQ. The ends were cut back, 1 base at V and 5 bases at J, with 15 bases in the middle. The CDR3 totals 16 residues. The CDR3 nucleotides read TGTGCCAGCAGCTTAGATCGGGGGGCGCCGGAAAACATTCAGTACTTC. Encoded protein: CASSLDRGAPENIQYF.